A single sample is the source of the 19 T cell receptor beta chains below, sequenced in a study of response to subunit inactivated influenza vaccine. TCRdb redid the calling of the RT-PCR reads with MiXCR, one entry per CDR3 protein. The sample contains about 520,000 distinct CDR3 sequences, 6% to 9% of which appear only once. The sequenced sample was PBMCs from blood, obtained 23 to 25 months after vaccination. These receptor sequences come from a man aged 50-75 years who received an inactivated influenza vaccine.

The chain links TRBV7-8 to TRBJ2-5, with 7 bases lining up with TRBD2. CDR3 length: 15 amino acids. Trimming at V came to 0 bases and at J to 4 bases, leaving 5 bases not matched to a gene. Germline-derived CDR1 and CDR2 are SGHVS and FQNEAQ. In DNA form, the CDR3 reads TGTGCCAGCAGCTTAGCGCCGTGGGAGGGAGAGACCCAGTACTTC. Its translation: CASSLAPWEGETQYF.

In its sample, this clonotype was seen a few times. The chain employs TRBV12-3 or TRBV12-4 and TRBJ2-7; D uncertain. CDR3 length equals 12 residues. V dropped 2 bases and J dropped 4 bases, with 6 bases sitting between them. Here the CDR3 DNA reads TGTGCCAGCAGTTTAAACGAGTACGAGCAGTACTTC. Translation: CASSLNEYEQYF.

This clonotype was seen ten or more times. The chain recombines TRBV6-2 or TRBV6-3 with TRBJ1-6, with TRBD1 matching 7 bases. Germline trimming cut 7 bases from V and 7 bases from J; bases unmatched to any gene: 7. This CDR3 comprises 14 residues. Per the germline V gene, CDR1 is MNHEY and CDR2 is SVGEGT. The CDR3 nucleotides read TGTGCCAGCACAGGGGGTCTTTGGAATTCACCCCTCCACTTT. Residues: CASTGGLWNSPLHF.

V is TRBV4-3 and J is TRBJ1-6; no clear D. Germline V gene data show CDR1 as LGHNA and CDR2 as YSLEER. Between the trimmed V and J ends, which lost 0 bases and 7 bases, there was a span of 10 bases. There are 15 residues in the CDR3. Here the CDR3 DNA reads TGCGCCAGCAGCCAAGATTATTTCGGAAATTCACCCCTCCACTTT. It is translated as CASSQDYFGNSPLHF.

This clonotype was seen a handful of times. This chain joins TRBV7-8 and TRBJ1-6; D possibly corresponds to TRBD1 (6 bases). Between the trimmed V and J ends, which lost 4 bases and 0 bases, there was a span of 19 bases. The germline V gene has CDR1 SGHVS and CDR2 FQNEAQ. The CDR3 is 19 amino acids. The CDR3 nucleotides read TGTGCCAGCAGCTCACAGGGTTCGACGGGAAGCTCCTATAATTCACCCCTCCACTTT. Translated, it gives CASSSQGSTGSSYNSPLHF.

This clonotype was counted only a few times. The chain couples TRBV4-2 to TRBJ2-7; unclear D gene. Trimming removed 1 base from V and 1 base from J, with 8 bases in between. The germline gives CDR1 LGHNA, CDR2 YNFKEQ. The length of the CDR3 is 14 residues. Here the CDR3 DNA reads TGTGCCAGCAGCCAAGGCCAAATTTCCTACGAGCAGTACTTC. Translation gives CASSQGQISYEQYF.

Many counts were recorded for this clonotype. This CDR3 reads CASSLLMGNEQFF. The CDR3 region has the DNA TGTGCCAGCAGCTTACTTATGGGCAATGAGCAGTTCTTC. The chain carries TRBV7-8 and TRBJ2-1, with no clear D. There are 13 residues in the CDR3. Germline V lookup: CDR1 SGHVS, CDR2 FQNEAQ. V lost 2 bases and J lost 6, with 8 bases in between.

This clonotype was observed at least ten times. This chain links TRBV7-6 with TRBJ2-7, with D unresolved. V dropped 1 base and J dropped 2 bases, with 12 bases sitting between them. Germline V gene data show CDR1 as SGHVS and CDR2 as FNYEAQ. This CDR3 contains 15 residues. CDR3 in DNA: TGTGCCAGCAGCTTAGTGAAGGGTCCCACCTACGAGCAGTACTTC. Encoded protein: CASSLVKGPTYEQYF.

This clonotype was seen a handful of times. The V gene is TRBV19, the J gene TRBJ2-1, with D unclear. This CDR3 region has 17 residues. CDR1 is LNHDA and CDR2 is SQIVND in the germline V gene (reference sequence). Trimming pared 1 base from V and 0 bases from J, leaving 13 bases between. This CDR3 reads CASSIVERRSSYNEQFF. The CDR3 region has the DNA TGTGCCAGTAGTATAGTTGAGCGTAGGTCCTCCTACAATGAGCAGTTCTTC.

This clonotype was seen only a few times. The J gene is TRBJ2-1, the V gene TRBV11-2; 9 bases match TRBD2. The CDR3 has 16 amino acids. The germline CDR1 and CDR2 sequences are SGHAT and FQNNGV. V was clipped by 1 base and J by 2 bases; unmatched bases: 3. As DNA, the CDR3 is TGTGCCAGCAGCTTAGGAGCGGGAGGAGCCTACAATGAGCAGTTCTTC. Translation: CASSLGAGGAYNEQFF.

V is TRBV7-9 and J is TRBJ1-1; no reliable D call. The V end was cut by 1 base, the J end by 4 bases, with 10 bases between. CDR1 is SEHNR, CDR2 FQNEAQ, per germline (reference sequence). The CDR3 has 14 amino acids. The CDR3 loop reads CASSLELVGTEAFF. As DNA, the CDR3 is TGTGCCAGCAGCTTAGAGTTGGTCGGCACTGAAGCTTTCTTT.

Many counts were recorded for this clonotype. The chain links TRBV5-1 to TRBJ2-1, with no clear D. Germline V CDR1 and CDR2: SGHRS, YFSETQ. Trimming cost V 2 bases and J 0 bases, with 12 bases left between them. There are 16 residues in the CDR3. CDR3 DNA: TGCGCCAGCAGCTTCATTGCACGGAGCTCCTACAATGAGCAGTTCTTC. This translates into CASSFIARSSYNEQFF.

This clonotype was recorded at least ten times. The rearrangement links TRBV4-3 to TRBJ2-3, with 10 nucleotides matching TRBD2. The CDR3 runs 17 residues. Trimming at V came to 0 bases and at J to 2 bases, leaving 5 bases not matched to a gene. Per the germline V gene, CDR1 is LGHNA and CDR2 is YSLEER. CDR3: CASSQEPGLASTDTQYF. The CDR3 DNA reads TGCGCCAGCAGCCAAGAACCGGGACTAGCGTCCACAGATACGCAGTATTTT.

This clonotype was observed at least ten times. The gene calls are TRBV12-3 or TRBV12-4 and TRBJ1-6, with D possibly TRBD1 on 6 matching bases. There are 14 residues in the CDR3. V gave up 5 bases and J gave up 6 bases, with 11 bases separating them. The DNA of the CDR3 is TGTGCCAGCAGTCGACAGGTCGTTAATTCACCCCTCCACTTT. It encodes CASSRQVVNSPLHF.

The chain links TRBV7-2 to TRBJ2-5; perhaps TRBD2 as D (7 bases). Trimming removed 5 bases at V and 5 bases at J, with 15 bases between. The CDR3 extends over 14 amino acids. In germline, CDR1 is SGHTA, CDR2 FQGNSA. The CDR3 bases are TGTGCCAGCAGCAGGGGGGGCCGTAGTGAGACCCAGTACTTC. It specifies CASSRGGRSETQYF.

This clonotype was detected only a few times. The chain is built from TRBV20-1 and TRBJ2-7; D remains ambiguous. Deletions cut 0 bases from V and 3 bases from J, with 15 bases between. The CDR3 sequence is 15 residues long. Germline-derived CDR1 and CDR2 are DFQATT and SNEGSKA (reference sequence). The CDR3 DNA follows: TGCAGTGCTAGAGATAAGTCTAGTTCTGGCTACGAGCAGTACTTC. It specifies CSARDKSSSGYEQYF.

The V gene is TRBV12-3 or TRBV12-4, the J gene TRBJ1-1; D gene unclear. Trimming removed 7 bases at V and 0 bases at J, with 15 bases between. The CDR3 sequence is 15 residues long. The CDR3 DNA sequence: TGTGCCAGCACCCGGCGGGCAGTTATGAACACTGAAGCTTTCTTT. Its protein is CASTRRAVMNTEAFF.

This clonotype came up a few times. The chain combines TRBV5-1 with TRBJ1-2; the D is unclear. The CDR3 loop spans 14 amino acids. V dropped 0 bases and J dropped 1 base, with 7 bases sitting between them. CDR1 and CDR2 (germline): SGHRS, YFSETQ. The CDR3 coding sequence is TGCGCCAGCAGCTTGGACGCACGTAACTATGGCTACACCTTC. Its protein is CASSLDARNYGYTF.

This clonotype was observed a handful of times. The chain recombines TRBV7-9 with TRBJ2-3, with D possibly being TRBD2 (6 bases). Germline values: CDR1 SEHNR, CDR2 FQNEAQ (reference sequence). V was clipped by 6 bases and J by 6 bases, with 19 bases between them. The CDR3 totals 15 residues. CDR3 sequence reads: CASRRGTWGRDTQYF. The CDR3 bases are TGTGCCAGCAGAAGAGGGACTTGGGGTAGGGATACGCAGTATTTT.